This T cell receptor beta chain was obtained from a study of blood T cells in healthy people across ages. Together with a sample-barcoded 5' primer, a J-beta primer mix was included in a second PCR lasting roughly 7 to 11 cycles. In TCRdb, the 5' RACE reads were re-called with MiXCR into one record per CDR3 protein. Of some 1.5 million distinct CDR3 sequences in the sample, roughly 27% were seen once. The germline V and J ends were trimmed by 2 bases and 5 bases, with 12 bases remaining between them. The CDR3 length is 15 residues. Per germline, CDR1 MNHEY and CDR2 SVGAGI. This sequence joins TRBV6-5 and TRBJ2-2; no reliable D call. Material for sequencing was blood. This TCR was recovered from a woman younger than 45 in good health. The CDR3 DNA reads as TGTGCCAGCAGTTACGTCCGGACGGCTACCGGGGAGCTGTTTTTT. Protein product: CASSYVRTATGELFF.